These 15 T cell receptor beta chains originate from one sample sequenced in a study of blood T cell repertoires in COVID-19. Produced via immunoSEQ multiplex PCR; TCRdb's table is partial and in-frame only. The sample yields around 140,000 clones, 81% seen once. Sequenced input: peripheral blood. The receptors shown here come from a human donor in a cohort sampled during active COVID-19.

The rearrangement links TRBV7-3 to TRBJ2-5; 9 nucleotides line up with TRBD1. Germline V lookup: CDR1 SGHTA, CDR2 FQGTGA. The ends lost 5 bases at V and 5 bases at J; junction bases unmatched: 9. The CDR3 is made up of 15 amino acids. CDR3 protein: CASSQGQGWWETQYF. The CDR3 DNA reads TGTGCCAGCAGCCAAGGACAGGGGTGGTGGGAGACCCAGTACTTC.

The V and J genes are TRBV7-9 and TRBJ2-7; 9 bases are shared with TRBD1. The germline V gene encodes CDR1 SEHNR and CDR2 FQNEAQ (reference sequence). This CDR3 has 13 amino acids. Trimming removed 3 bases from V and 7 bases from J; junction bases left unmatched: 4. CDR3 in amino acids: CASSFGTGREQYF. The CDR3 nucleotides read TGTGCCAGCAGCTTCGGGACAGGGCGAGAGCAGTACTTC.

This clone was seen a handful of times. The chain has TRBV6-6 and TRBJ1-4; TRBD1 agrees at 9 bases. The V gene end was trimmed by 7 bases and the J gene end by 8 bases; junction bases not matched to a gene: 8. Looked up from germline, CDR1 is MNHNY and CDR2 is SVGAGI (reference sequence). The CDR3 is 14 residues long. The CDR3 here is CASTTGTGSEKLFF. The CDR3 nucleotides read TGTGCCAGCACTACAGGGACAGGGTCGGAAAAACTGTTTTTT.

This chain links TRBV28 with TRBJ1-3; tentative D call: TRBD1 (5 bases). This CDR3 region has 12 residues. Germline V gene data show CDR1 as MDHEN and CDR2 as SYDVKM. V lost 8 bases, J lost 3 bases, and 8 bases lay in between. The CDR3 sequence is CASGTRGNTIYF. For the CDR3, the DNA is TGTGCCAGCGGGACTCGTGGAAACACCATATATTTT.

The rearrangement uses TRBV7-9 and TRBJ2-5; 7 nucleotides align to TRBD1. Losses at the gene ends were 6 bases for V and 1 base for J; bases not matched to a gene: 5. CDR1 SEHNR and CDR2 FQNEAQ come from the germline V gene (reference sequence). The CDR3 is 14 residues long. The DNA of the CDR3 is TGTGCCAGCAGTTCGGGACAGCCCCAAGAGACCCAGTACTTC. The encoded protein is CASSSGQPQETQYF.

This chain joins TRBV9 and TRBJ1-6, with a tentative D call TRBD1 (5 bases). The germline V gene encodes CDR1 SGDLS and CDR2 YYNGEE. The CDR3 length is 16 residues. The ends were cut back, 4 bases at V and 9 bases at J, with 20 bases in the middle. The CDR3 sequence is CASSSQGGALGSPLHF. CDR3 in DNA: TGTGCCAGCAGCTCGCAGGGAGGTGCCCTAGGTTCACCCCTCCACTTT.

The chain couples TRBV19 to TRBJ2-7, with TRBD1 matching 9 bases. CDR3 length: 20 residues. V lost 7 bases, J lost 1 base, and 23 bases stayed unmatched. CDR1 is LNHDA and CDR2 is SQIVND in the germline V gene (reference sequence). The CDR3 DNA reads TGTGCCAGTACTCAACTCCGGGGACAGGGAGAACCTGCGAGTTCCTACGAGCAGTACTTC. Translating gives CASTQLRGQGEPASSYEQYF.

The V and J genes are TRBV5-4 and TRBJ1-1; TRBD1 matches 7 bases. Germline loops: CDR1 SGHNT, CDR2 YYREEE (reference sequence). The CDR3 is 13 residues long. The V segment lost 3 bases and the J segment 4 bases; nucleotides outside the gene matches: 3. The CDR3 region is CASSSAGGTEAFF. The CDR3 DNA reads as TGTGCCAGCAGCTCTGCAGGGGGCACTGAAGCTTTCTTT.

The V call is TRBV7-9, the J call TRBJ2-7; 10 positions agree with TRBD1. This CDR3 contains 15 residues. The germline CDR1 and CDR2 sequences are SEHNR and FQNEAQ (reference sequence). Trimming removed 10 bases from V and 1 base from J; junction bases left unmatched: 10. The CDR3 is CATTTDRGLSYEQYF. Written as DNA, the CDR3 is TGTGCCACCACAACCGACAGGGGGCTATCCTACGAGCAGTACTTC.

The chain couples TRBV25-1 to TRBJ2-7; D possibly corresponds to TRBD1 (5 bases). With 6 bases removed from V and 5 bases from J, the gap between germline ends came to 11 bases. The CDR3 totals 12 residues. Germline V gene lookup returns CDR1 MGHDK and CDR2 SYGVNS. The CDR3 sequence is CASSVQGDEQYF. For the CDR3, the DNA is TGTGCCAGCAGCGTTCAGGGTGACGAGCAGTACTTC.

The chain employs TRBV6-1 and TRBJ2-5, with D perhaps TRBD1 (6 bases). Trimming removed 3 bases at V and 5 bases at J, with 13 bases between. Germline assignment: CDR1 MNHNS and CDR2 SASEGT. This CDR3 comprises 14 residues. In DNA, the CDR3 is TGTGCCAGCAGTGAGCGGCCGAGGGGGGAGACCCAGTACTTC. It translates to CASSERPRGETQYF.

The chain employs TRBV29-1 and TRBJ2-3, with 16 bases fitting TRBD2. Germline V gene data show CDR1 as SQVTM and CDR2 as ANQGSEA. The CDR3 totals 17 residues. The V gene end was trimmed by 3 bases and the J gene end by 5 bases; junction bases not matched to a gene: 8. The DNA of the CDR3 is TGCAGCGTTGACCTGGGACTAGCGGGAGGGGTTAGAGATACGCAGTATTTT. This codes for CSVDLGLAGGVRDTQYF.

The rearrangement uses TRBV7-8 and TRBJ2-1; D perhaps matches TRBD2 (6 bases). This CDR3 region has 14 residues. CDR1 SGHVS and CDR2 FQNEAQ come from the germline V gene. Deletions cut 4 bases from V and 4 bases from J, with 11 bases between. CDR3 nucleotide sequence: TGTGCCAGCAGCTCACCCGGGAGTTACAATGAGCAGTTCTTC. Protein product: CASSSPGSYNEQFF.

V gene TRBV28 combines with J gene TRBJ2-7, with TRBD1 matching 10 bases. CDR1 and CDR2 from the germline V gene are MDHEN and SYDVKM. V shed 4 bases, J shed 6 bases, and the junction held 12 bases outside the gene matches. There are 16 residues in the CDR3. CDR3 region: CASSSPPGTGVGEQYF. The CDR3 region has the DNA TGTGCCAGCAGTTCGCCCCCTGGGACAGGGGTTGGCGAGCAGTACTTC.

The chain uses TRBV6-1 and TRBJ1-6, with D tentatively TRBD1 (5 bases). V was cut by 2 bases and J by 3 bases, with 11 bases left in between. Germline CDR1 and CDR2: MNHNS and SASEGT. This CDR3 is built from 16 residues. DNA of the CDR3: TGTGCCAGCAGTGAACCACAGGCGATCTATAATTCACCCCTCCACTTT. Residues: CASSEPQAIYNSPLHF.